The clone carrying this TCR beta chain was found a few times. What it binds is unknown. Use of 60 Vbeta and 13 Jbeta primers characterized the PCR. The table came from immunoSEQ multiplex PCR; TCRdb's copy has only in-frame clones and leaves some out. Of over 70,000 clones listed, 80% are singletons. The data were taken from a study of cytomegalovirus exposure and HLA in healthy donors. Study-wide results and limits: Earlier analysis looked at TCR beta V segments, and most were productive about 90% or about 30% of the time. Rare TCR sequences predominated, though certain public TCRs were found in many donors. Presence/absence results assume similar sequencing depth per donor, which may not hold.

This CDR3 spans 15 amino acids. Germline V lookup: CDR1 MNHNS, CDR2 SASEGT. V shed 4 bases and J shed 2 bases, with 14 bases lying between them. The V gene is TRBV6-1, the J gene TRBJ1-1; D is unresolved. The sequence was obtained from a woman in her 50s in good health and CMV-seropositive. The specimen sequenced was PBMCs. The CDR3 loop reads CASSARQTGNTEAFF. Written as DNA, the CDR3 is TGTGCCAGCAGTGCGCGGCAGACGGGAAACACTGAAGCTTTCTTT.